The clone carrying this TCR beta chain was counted between two and nine times. The data stem from a study of blood T cell repertoires in COVID-19. For the study at large: COVID-19 samples from acute and convalescent phases originated in the United States, Italy and Spain. PBMCs, B-cell-depleted T cells, or T cells provided the cDNA or gDNA that made up the material.

Germline lookup yields CDR1 SGHNT and CDR2 YENEEA. The CDR3 loop spans 13 amino acids. V was pared by 8 bases and J by 6 bases, with 15 bases between. The authors' processing: How many nucleated cells were present was estimated from reference gene primer amplification. TCRdb's copy holds only in-frame clones and misses some; the assay was immunoSEQ multiplex PCR. V, J and clone size were drawn from that table, and D and trimming were deduced from the DNA. This sample has about 190,000 clones, with around 80% found just once. This sequence joins TRBV11-3 and TRBJ2-3, with no clear D. The specimen was peripheral blood. The receptor comes from a woman aged 50 to 65 with acute or convalescent COVID-19. The CDR3 bases are TGTGCCAGCCAGGCAGGTATATCCGATACGCAGTATTTT. This codes for CASQAGISDTQYF.